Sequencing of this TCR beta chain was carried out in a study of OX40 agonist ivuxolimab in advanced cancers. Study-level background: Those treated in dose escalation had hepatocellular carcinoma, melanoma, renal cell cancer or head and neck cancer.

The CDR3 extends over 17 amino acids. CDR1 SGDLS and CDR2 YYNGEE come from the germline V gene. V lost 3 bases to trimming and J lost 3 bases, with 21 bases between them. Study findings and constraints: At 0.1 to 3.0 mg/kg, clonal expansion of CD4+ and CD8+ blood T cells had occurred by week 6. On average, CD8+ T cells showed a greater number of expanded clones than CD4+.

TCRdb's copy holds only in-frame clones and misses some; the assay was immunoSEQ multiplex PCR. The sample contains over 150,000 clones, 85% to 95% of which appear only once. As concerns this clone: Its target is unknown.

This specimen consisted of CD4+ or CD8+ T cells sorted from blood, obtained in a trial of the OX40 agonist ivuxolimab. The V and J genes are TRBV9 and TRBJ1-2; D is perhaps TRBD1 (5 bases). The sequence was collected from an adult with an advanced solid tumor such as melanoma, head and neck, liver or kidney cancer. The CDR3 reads CASSATTGGGAYYGYTF. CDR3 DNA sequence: TGTGCCAGCAGCGCGACGACCGGTGGCGGGGCGTACTATGGCTACACCTTC. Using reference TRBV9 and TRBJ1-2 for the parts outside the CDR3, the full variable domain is DSGVTQTPKHLITATGQRVTLRCSPRSGDLSVYWYQQSLDQGLQFLIQYYNGEERAKGNILERFSAQQFPDLHSELNLSSLELGDSALYFCASSATTGGGAYYGYTFGSGTRLTVV.